Below are 9 T cell receptor beta chains sequenced from a single sample in a study of cytomegalovirus exposure and HLA in healthy donors. Using immunoSEQ multiplex PCR, the repertoire was profiled, and TCRdb retains in-frame clones only, with some absent. Of tens of thousands of clones listed, approximately 91% are singletons. The sequencing sample was made of PBMCs. The receptor set was obtained from a man aged 25-45 years in good health and CMV-seronegative.

The genes are TRBV28 and TRBJ1-4; perhaps TRBD1 as D (6 bases). The CDR3 contains 20 residues. CDR1 and CDR2 (germline): MDHEN, SYDVKM. V was clipped by 6 bases and J by 7 bases, with 33 bases between them. DNA of the CDR3: TGTGCCAGCAGCTCATCCGGGAGGGGGGGCCTTAGCTTTTTAGGTGAAAAACTGTTTTTT. Amino acid sequence: CASSSSGRGGLSFLGEKLFF.

The chain has TRBV5-1 and TRBJ1-1; D ambiguous. The V end lost 8 bases, the J end lost 0 bases, and 14 bases lay between the germline ends. Germline CDR1 is SGHRS and CDR2 is YFSETQ. CDR3 length: 14 residues. DNA of the CDR3: TGCGCCAGTTCACTAAGCGGAATGAACACTGAAGCTTTCTTT. As protein: CASSLSGMNTEAFF.

The chain joins TRBV27 to TRBJ2-5; tentative D call: TRBD2 (5 bases). V shed 4 bases and J shed 5 bases, with 8 bases lying between them. CDR1 is MNHEY and CDR2 is SMNVEV in the germline V gene (reference sequence). The CDR3 has 12 residues. CDR3 in amino acids: CASSYPGETQYF. Written as DNA, the CDR3 is TGTGCCAGCAGTTACCCGGGGGAGACCCAGTACTTC.

The gene calls are TRBV28 and TRBJ2-3; 11 bases are shared with TRBD2. With 10 bases clipped from V and 3 bases from J, the junction kept 9 bases outside the gene matches. The CDR3 consists of 15 residues. Germline V gives CDR1 MDHEN, CDR2 SYDVKM. CDR3 protein: CATMGLADGTDTQYF. CDR3 coding DNA: TGTGCCACCATGGGACTAGCGGATGGGACAGATACGCAGTATTTT.

The rearrangement joins TRBV5-1 to TRBJ2-7, with 15 bases aligning to TRBD2. This CDR3 comprises 16 residues. Trimming cost V 4 bases and J 5 bases; bases outside gene matches: 7. Germline lookup yields CDR1 SGHRS and CDR2 YFSETQ. The CDR3 loop is CASSPGLAGGPNEQYF. The CDR3 coding sequence is TGCGCCAGCAGCCCCGGACTAGCGGGAGGGCCAAACGAGCAGTACTTC.

The CDR3 nucleotides are TGTGCCAGTAGTATGACAGGGGGCAATCAGCCCCAGCATTTT. This sequence encodes CASSMTGGNQPQHF. The V and J genes are TRBV19 and TRBJ1-5; TRBD1 agrees at 8 bases. The CDR3 is 14 residues long. The V and J ends lost 3 bases and 2 bases, in that order; junction bases with no gene match: 0. Germline V gene lookup returns CDR1 LNHDA and CDR2 SQIVND (reference sequence).

V is TRBV7-6 and J is TRBJ2-2; 8 bases agree with TRBD2. CDR3 length: 17 amino acids. CDR1 is SGHVS and CDR2 is FNYEAQ in the germline V gene. V lost 5 bases to trimming and J lost 1 base; unmatched junction nucleotides: 9. The CDR3 reads CASSLPVAGGNTGELFF. The CDR3 nucleotides read TGTGCCAGCAGCCTACCAGTGGCGGGGGGGAACACCGGGGAGCTGTTTTTT.

This chain connects TRBV25-1 to TRBJ1-1, with unresolved D. Germline V gives CDR1 MGHDK, CDR2 SYGVNS. Trimming shortened V by 5 bases and J by 0 bases, and 7 bases separated the two germline ends. This CDR3 is 13 amino acids long. The CDR3 nucleotides are TGTGCCAGCAGTATCCAGATGAACACTGAAGCTTTCTTT. It yields the protein CASSIQMNTEAFF.

This chain connects TRBV7-2 to TRBJ2-5, with TRBD2 identical over 10 bases. CDR1 is SGHTA and CDR2 is FQGNSA in the germline V gene. The J segment lost 2 bases and the V segment lost 5 bases, leaving 11 bases of the junction unmatched. The CDR3 consists of 17 residues. The CDR3 nucleotides are TGTGCCAGCAGCGCCCAACCTAGCGGGGGCCAGCAAGAGACCCAGTACTTC. This gives the protein CASSAQPSGGQQETQYF. Using reference TRBV7-2 and TRBJ2-5 for the parts outside the CDR3, the full variable domain is GAGVSQSPSNKVTEKGKDVELRCDPISGHTALYWYRQSLGQGLEFLIYFQGNSAPDKSGLPSDRFSAERTGGSVSTLTIQRTQQEDSAVYLCASSAQPSGGQQETQYFGPGTRLLVL.